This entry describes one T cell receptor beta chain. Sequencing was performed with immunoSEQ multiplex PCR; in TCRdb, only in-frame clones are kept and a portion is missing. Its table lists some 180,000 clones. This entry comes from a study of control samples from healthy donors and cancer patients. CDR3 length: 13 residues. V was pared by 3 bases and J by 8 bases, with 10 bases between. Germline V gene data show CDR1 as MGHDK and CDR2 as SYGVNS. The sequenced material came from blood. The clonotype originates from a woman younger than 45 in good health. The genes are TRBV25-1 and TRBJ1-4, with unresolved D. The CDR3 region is CASSDWETEKLFF. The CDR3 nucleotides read TGTGCCAGCAGTGATTGGGAAACGGAAAAACTGTTTTTT.